This T cell receptor beta chain came from a study of T cells in localized non-small cell lung cancer. Sequenced by immunoSEQ multiplex PCR; TCRdb stores in-frame clones only, minus some. The data show over 25,000 clones, with around 80% seen just once and 16% held by the top ten. Note on this clone: Its antigen is not identified.

V was cut by 6 bases and J by 0 bases, with 9 bases left in between. The germline V gene has CDR1 SGHTA and CDR2 FQGNSA. The CDR3 has 14 residues. Study observations and caveats: Adjacent lung was found to contain a median about 62 of the top 100 tumor clones. Heterogeneity stays possible, as sequencing covered only one tumor region.

The source was peripheral blood, collected before any cancer treatment. The TCR comes from a male donor older than 55 with stage III squamous cell lung carcinoma. This chain uses TRBV7-2 with TRBJ1-3; the D is unclear. CDR3 DNA sequence: TGTGCCAGCAGTCCCCAGAGCTCTGGAAACACCATATATTTT. It specifies CASSPQSSGNTIYF.